This TCR beta chain was retrieved from a study of cytomegalovirus exposure and HLA in healthy donors. Study conclusions and caveats: According to the study, around 150 TCR beta chains were cytomegalovirus-associated. Reportedly, fewer N-insertions than the approximately 700-donor mean appeared in an Asian-associated ancestry cluster in a later analysis. TCR beta chains associated with HLA were, in a later analysis, more clonally expanded than equally common others.

As concerns this clone: What it recognizes is unknown. Other DNA sequences from this sample encode an identical CDR3 as well.

The CDR3 has 13 residues. Germline lookup yields CDR1 KGHSH and CDR2 LQKENI. Trimming cost V 3 bases and J 3 bases, with 8 bases left between them. Vbeta (60) and Jbeta (13) primers were used in the PCR. TCRdb's table, derived via immunoSEQ multiplex PCR, lists solely in-frame clones and lacks some. Counted here are 150,000 or so clones, approximately 72% occurring once; the ten biggest clones make up around 2.5%. V is TRBV18 and J is TRBJ1-1, with a possible D match to TRBD1 (5 bases). Sequenced material: PBMCs. The sequence was obtained from a female donor in good health and CMV-seronegative. CDR3 in amino acids: CASSPGQDTEAFF. Here the CDR3 DNA reads TGTGCCAGCTCACCGGGGCAGGACACTGAAGCTTTCTTT.